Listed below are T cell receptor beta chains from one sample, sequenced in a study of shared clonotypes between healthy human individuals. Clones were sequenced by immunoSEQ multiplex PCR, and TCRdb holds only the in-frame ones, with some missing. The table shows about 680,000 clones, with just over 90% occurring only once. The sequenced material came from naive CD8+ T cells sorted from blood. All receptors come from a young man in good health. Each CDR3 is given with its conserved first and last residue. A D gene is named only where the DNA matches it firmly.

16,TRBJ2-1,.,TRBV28,TGTGCCAGCAGTTTTAGGGGTCTCAGCTCCTACAATGAGCAGTTCTTC,CASSFRGLSSYNEQFF
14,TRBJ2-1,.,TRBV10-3,TGTGCCATCAGACCCCGCACCGCGGTTGAGGAGCAGTTCTTC,CAIRPRTAVEEQFF
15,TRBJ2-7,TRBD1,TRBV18,TGTGCCAGCTCACCGAGGGACAGGGGGTCCTACGAGCAGTACTTC,CASSPRDRGSYEQYF
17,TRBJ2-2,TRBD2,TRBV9,TGTGCCAGCAGCCAAGAGGCTAGCGGGGTAGGGACCGGGGAGCTGTTTTTT,CASSQEASGVGTGELFF
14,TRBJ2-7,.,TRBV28,TGTGCCAGCAGCCCGCGGCCGGGATCAGACGAGCAGTACTTC,CASSPRPGSDEQYF
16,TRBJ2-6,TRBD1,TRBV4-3,TGCGCCAGCAGTAAGACAGGGAGCTCTGGGGCCAACGTCCTGACTTTC,CASSKTGSSGANVLTF
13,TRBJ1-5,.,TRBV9,TGTGCCAGCAGCGTGGGGGAGGATCAGCCCCAGCATTTT,CASSVGEDQPQHF
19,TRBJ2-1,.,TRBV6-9,TGTGCCAGCAGTTACGAGCTTGGGGCTCCTAGAGTTTGGGTCCTTGAGCAGTTCTTC,CASSYELGAPRVWVLEQFF
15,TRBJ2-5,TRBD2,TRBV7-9,TGTGCCAGCAGCCCTAGCGGCCCCCGCCAAGAGACCCAGTACTTC,CASSPSGPRQETQYF
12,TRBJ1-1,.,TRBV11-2,TGTGCCAGCAGCTTAGATACTAATGAAGCTTTCTTT,CASSLDTNEAFF
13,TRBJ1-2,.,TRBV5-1,TGCGCCAGCAGCATACACCAGGGTAGTGGCTACACCTTC,CASSIHQGSGYTF
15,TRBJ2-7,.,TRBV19,TGTGCCAGTAGTCTCAACCGGGGCCTCGACTACGAGCAGTACTTC,CASSLNRGLDYEQYF
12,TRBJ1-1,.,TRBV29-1,TGCAGCGCTCTGACAGCGAACACTGAAGCTTTCTTT,CSALTANTEAFF
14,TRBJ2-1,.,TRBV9,TGTGCCAGCAGCGCGACAGTTCTCTACAATGAGCAGTTCTTC,CASSATVLYNEQFF
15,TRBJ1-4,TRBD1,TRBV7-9,TGTGCCAGCAGCTCCTGGGACAGGCCAAAGGAAAAACTGTTTTTT,CASSSWDRPKEKLFF
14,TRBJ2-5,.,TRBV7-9,TGTGCCAGCAGACTAGGCGGGGGCCTAGAGACCCAGTACTTC,CASRLGGGLETQYF